The count of the clone carrying this T cell receptor beta chain is one. Its specificity is unknown. The time point: week 5, during vaccination. Doses comprised 300 ug of mutant IDH1 20-mer peptide each, plus topical imiquimod. Profiled with immunoSEQ multiplex PCR; TCRdb holds only in-frame clones, not every one. This table holds some 51,000 clones, more than 70% found once. The data are from a study of a mutant IDH1 vaccine in newly diagnosed glioma. About the study: Across weeks 1, 3, 5, 7, 11, 15, 19 and 23, patients received a vaccination each time, eight in all. Beforehand, treatment had been radiotherapy, temozolomide, or both; the majority received both.

Study observations and caveats: Vaccine-induced immune responses occurred in roughly 93% of patients.

Sequencing was performed on PBMCs, taken from a glioma patient whose treatment included an IDH1 peptide vaccine. The sequence came from a man over 45 with glioma.

CDR3 coding DNA: TGTGCCAGCAGCTCCTGGGGGACAGGGAGGAACACCGGGGAGCTGTTTTTT. This sequence encodes CASSSWGTGRNTGELFF. V usage is TRBV7-6 and J usage is TRBJ2-2, with 9 bases identical to TRBD1. Trimming cost V 4 bases and J 1 base; bases outside gene matches: 7. The CDR3 covers 17 residues. CDR1 and CDR2 (germline): SGHVS, FNYEAQ.